Each of the 26 T cell receptor beta chains below was sequenced from the same sample in a study of blood T cells in healthy people across ages. Sample-barcoded 5' priming and a J-beta primer mix drove a second PCR of about 7 to 11 cycles. Using its own MiXCR run on the 5' RACE reads, TCRdb lists one record per CDR3 protein. The data contain about 620,000 distinct CDR3 sequences, around 52% of them singletons. The sample taken for sequencing was blood. All receptors come from a woman of 80 years or more in good health.

In its sample, this clonotype was seen a few times. This may come from a read error, since a much larger clone is one base off. This chain uses TRBV18 with TRBJ2-1, with 8 nucleotides matching TRBD2. Germline V gene data show CDR1 as KGHSH and CDR2 as LQKENI. The CDR3 runs 12 residues. CDR3 protein: CASAPLADEQFF. The CDR3 DNA sequence: TGTGCCAGCGCACCACTAGCGGATGAGCAGTTCTTC. Complete variable domain (other parts from reference TRBV18 and TRBJ2-1): NAGVMQNPRHLVRRRGQEARLRCSPMKGHSHVYWYRQLPEEGLKFMVYLQKENIIDESGMPKERFSAEFPKEGPSILRIQQVVRGDSAAYFCASAPLADEQFFGPGTRLTVL.

In this sample, this clonotype turned up many times. The rearrangement links TRBV4-2 to TRBJ2-7, with D perhaps matching TRBD1 or TRBD2 (5 bases each). V lost 1 base and J lost 5, with 9 bases in between. Looked up from germline, CDR1 is LGHNA and CDR2 is YNFKEQ. The length of the CDR3 is 13 residues. CDR3 in DNA: TGTGCCAGCAGCCAAGGCAGGGACCACGAGCAGTACTTC. Translated, it gives CASSQGRDHEQYF.

This clonotype was seen at least ten times. The rearrangement joins TRBV6-6 to TRBJ2-5, with 14 bases lining up with TRBD2. CDR3 length: 15 amino acids. Germline trimming cut 6 bases from V and 1 base from J; bases unmatched to any gene: 1. CDR1 and CDR2 (germline): MNHNY, SVGAGI (reference sequence). CDR3 in amino acids: CASSGTSGSQETQYF. The CDR3 bases are TGTGCCAGCAGCGGGACTAGCGGGAGCCAAGAGACCCAGTACTTC.

This clonotype has only a few counts. This rearrangement joins TRBV12-3 or TRBV12-4 to TRBJ1-4; TRBD1 is a possible D gene (6 bases). The CDR3 spans 17 residues. V gave up 3 bases and J gave up 2 bases, with 16 bases separating them. CDR3 sequence: CASSFKVGGETNEKLFF. CDR3 DNA sequence: TGTGCCAGCAGTTTTAAGGTCGGGGGCGAGACTAATGAAAAACTGTTTTTT.

The rearrangement links TRBV12-3 or TRBV12-4 to TRBJ1-5; 12 bases map to TRBD1. J gave up 6 bases and V 4 bases, and 7 bases lay outside the gene matches. The CDR3 has 16 residues. The CDR3 loop is CASSSGTGGLGQPQHF. The CDR3 nucleotides are TGTGCCAGCAGTTCTGGGACAGGGGGCCTCGGTCAGCCCCAGCATTTT.

The genes are TRBV4-1 and TRBJ2-4; 9 nucleotides align to TRBD2. With the DNA end fitting TRBJ2-7 better, the J assignment may be wrong. Germline V gene sequence: CDR1 MGHRA, CDR2 YSYEKL. CDR3 length equals 16 residues. The CDR3 DNA follows: TGCGCCAGCAGCCAACGAGCTAGCGGGACGTCCTACGAGCAGTACTTC. It yields the protein CASSQRASGTSYEQYF.

Points on this clonotype: One end of the junction is discordant with germline, which a read error may explain. The chain's CDR3 is CNVGQGANEQFF. Here the CDR3 DNA reads TGCAACGTTGGGCAGGGGGCAAATGAGCAGTTCTTC. The rearrangement links TRBV29-1 to TRBJ2-1, with TRBD1 matching over 8 bases. Germline CDR1 is SQVTM and CDR2 is ANQGSEA. The CDR3 runs to 12 residues.

Remarks on this clonotype: A clone one base away is much larger, so this may be a read error. The conserved phenylalanine or tryptophan normally closing the CDR3 is absent here, so this likely arose from a read error. The chain links TRBV24-1 to TRBJ2-1, with 9 bases matching TRBD1. The CDR3 is 16 residues long. V shed 4 bases and J 3 bases; nucleotides not matched to a gene: 6. Germline V CDR1 and CDR2: KGHDR, SFDVKD. CDR3 DNA: TGTGCCACCAGTGAGGGGGGGACAGGGAGCTACAATGAGCAGTTCCTC. It specifies CATSEGGTGSYNEQFL.

This rearrangement joins TRBV24-1 to TRBJ2-2; a possible D gene is TRBD1 (7 bases). V shed 8 bases and J shed 7 bases, with 19 bases lying between them. CDR3 length: 15 amino acids. Germline lookup yields CDR1 KGHDR and CDR2 SFDVKD. The CDR3 region is CATTGPGGTVGELFF. For the CDR3, the DNA is TGTGCCACCACTGGGCCAGGGGGGACTGTCGGGGAGCTGTTTTTT.

This clonotype was detected ten times or more. This chain uses TRBV4-1 with TRBJ2-5; D possibly corresponds to TRBD1 (6 bases). This CDR3 region has 16 residues. Trimming removed 1 base from V and 4 bases from J, with 16 bases in between. CDR1 and CDR2 (germline): MGHRA, YSYEKL. This CDR3 reads CASSQGLRGWGETQYF. CDR3 bases: TGCGCCAGCAGCCAAGGGCTAAGGGGGTGGGGAGAGACCCAGTACTTC.

The CDR3 bases are TGTGTCGGCAGTCCTGGACAAGGCTACCAAGAGACCCAGTACTTC. Translating it yields CVGSPGQGYQETQYF. The chain uses TRBV6-5 and TRBJ2-5; tentative D call: TRBD1 (5 bases). CDR3 length equals 15 residues. CDR1 and CDR2 from the germline V gene are MNHEY and SVGAGI.

Points on this clonotype: An end of the junction does not agree with germline; a read error may underlie this. The chain uses TRBV20-1 and TRBJ2-2; the match to TRBD1 covers 9 bases. The CDR3 totals 17 residues. Germline V gene data show CDR1 as DFQATT and CDR2 as SNEGSKA (reference sequence). The CDR3 sequence: CSARGDRQGEYTGEPFF. CDR3 nucleotide sequence: TGCAGTGCTAGAGGGGACAGACAGGGGGAGTACACCGGGGAGCCGTTTTTT.

This clonotype showed up just a few times. The rearrangement links TRBV2 to TRBJ2-7, with TRBD1 as a possible D gene (6 bases). CDR1 SNHLY and CDR2 FYNNEI come from the germline V gene. This CDR3 comprises 13 residues. V lost 4 bases to trimming and J lost 6 bases, with 13 bases between them. This CDR3 reads CASSALGGREQYF. As DNA, the CDR3 is TGTGCCAGCAGTGCACTTGGGGGCCGCGAGCAGTACTTC.

This clonotype showed up just a few times. CDR3 sequence (DNA): TGTGCCAGCGGCCAGGGGGATCAGCCCCAGCATTTT. As protein: CASGQGDQPQHF. The genes are TRBV12-3 or TRBV12-4 and TRBJ1-5; 7 nucleotides match TRBD1. With V trimmed by 8 bases and J by 5 bases, 3 bases remained unmatched. The CDR3 runs 12 residues.

This clonotype was observed at least ten times. V is TRBV5-1 and J is TRBJ2-1; D is ambiguous. The CDR3 has 13 amino acids. The germline CDR1 and CDR2 sequences are SGHRS and YFSETQ. Trimming cost V 9 bases and J 4 bases, with 14 bases left between them. The CDR3 nucleotides read TGCGCCACCCACCCCCTTATTTACAATGAGCAGTTCTTC. Residues: CATHPLIYNEQFF.

Many counts were recorded for this clonotype. J is TRBJ1-6 and V is TRBV7-9; D remains ambiguous. Germline lookup yields CDR1 SEHNR and CDR2 FQNEAQ (reference sequence). The CDR3 covers 17 residues. Trimming left V 5 bases short and J 7 bases short, with 21 bases between. The CDR3 sequence is CASSTHDLEGANSPLHF. The CDR3 DNA reads as TGTGCCAGCAGCACACACGACCTTGAGGGAGCCAATTCACCCCTCCACTTT.

This clonotype has a count of ten or more. V gene TRBV7-2 combines with J gene TRBJ2-1; 11 bases are a match to TRBD1. The V segment lost 5 bases and the J segment 7 bases; nucleotides outside the gene matches: 16. The CDR3 covers 18 residues. Germline CDR1 and CDR2: SGHTA and FQGNSA. CDR3: CASSLLTFGQGASNEQFF. The CDR3 DNA follows: TGTGCCAGCAGCCTCCTGACCTTCGGACAGGGGGCTAGTAATGAGCAGTTCTTC.

This clonotype was observed many times. This chain joins TRBV7-8 and TRBJ2-7; the match to TRBD1 covers 8 bases. CDR1 is SGHVS and CDR2 is FQNEAQ in the germline V gene. The CDR3 contains 15 residues. V dropped 2 bases and J dropped 6; count of bases not matched to a gene: 9. The chain's CDR3 is CASSLKDRVLFEQYF. In DNA, the CDR3 is TGTGCCAGCAGCTTAAAGGACAGGGTTTTATTCGAGCAGTACTTC.

The J gene is TRBJ2-7, the V gene TRBV15; the D is unclear. The ends were cut back, 1 base at V and 0 bases at J, with 10 bases in the middle. Per the germline V gene, CDR1 is LNHNV and CDR2 is YYDKDF (reference sequence). The CDR3 length is 15 residues. This CDR3 reads CATSRADQNSYEQYF. CDR3 sequence (DNA): TGTGCCACCAGCAGAGCTGACCAAAACTCCTACGAGCAGTACTTC.

The chain combines TRBV9 with TRBJ1-1, with 9 nucleotides matching TRBD1. Per germline, CDR1 SGDLS and CDR2 YYNGEE. J gave up 4 bases and V 0 bases, and 1 base lay outside the gene matches. This CDR3 region has 14 residues. CDR3 coding DNA: TGTGCCAGCAGCGTAGAGACAGGGGGCACTGAAGCTTTCTTT. Translation: CASSVETGGTEAFF.

The V and J genes are TRBV2 and TRBJ2-7; D uncertain. Deletions cut 2 bases from V and 7 bases from J, with 6 bases between. The germline CDR1 and CDR2 sequences are SNHLY and FYNNEI. This CDR3 region has 11 residues. CDR3 nucleotides: TGTGCCAGCAGTGAAAAACATGAGCAGTACTTC. It yields the protein CASSEKHEQYF. Combining the CDR3 with reference TRBV2 and TRBJ2-7 gives the whole variable domain EPEVTQTPSHQVTQMGQEVILRCVPISNHLYFYWYRQILGQKVEFLVSFYNNEISEKSEIFDDQFSVERPDGSNFTLKIRSTKLEDSAMYFCASSEKHEQYFGPGTRLTVT.

This clonotype was detected many times. The chain has TRBV6-1 and TRBJ2-7; D is unclear. V gave up 10 bases and J gave up 0 bases, with 10 bases separating them. Germline CDR1 and CDR2: MNHNS and SASEGT. The CDR3 runs to 12 residues. CDR3 bases: TGTGCCACTCCAAAGAGCTCCTACGAGCAGTACTTC. Translation: CATPKSSYEQYF.

This clonotype was found a few times. One base away lies a much larger clone, so this may be a sequencing read error. The chain couples TRBV7-6 to TRBJ2-7; D remains unclear. V was cut by 7 bases and J by 7 bases, with 14 bases left in between. Germline V gene lookup returns CDR1 SGHVS and CDR2 FNYEAQ. The CDR3 loop spans 12 amino acids. For the CDR3, the DNA is TGTGCCAGCATTTCTTGGGGTAATGAGCAGTACTTC. Translation gives CASISWGNEQYF.

This chain uses TRBV5-1 with TRBJ2-3; TRBD1 matches at 7 bases. The CDR3 loop spans 15 amino acids. Germline CDR1 SGHRS, CDR2 YFSETQ. Trimming cost V 4 bases and J 6 bases; bases outside gene matches: 11. DNA of the CDR3: TGCGCCAGCAGCCACGAGGGGGCTATTTCCGATACGCAGTATTTT. Translated, it gives CASSHEGAISDTQYF. Full variable domain (missing parts from reference TRBV5-1 and TRBJ2-3): KAGVTQTPRYLIKTRGQQVTLSCSPISGHRSVSWYQQTPGQGLQFLFEYFSETQRNKGNFPGRFSGRQFSNSRSEMNVSTLELGDSALYLCASSHEGAISDTQYFGPGTRLTVL.

This clonotype was detected many times. This sequence joins TRBV5-1 and TRBJ1-5; tentative D call: TRBD1 (5 bases). The V end lost 7 bases, the J end lost 1 base, and 15 bases lay between the germline ends. The CDR3 loop spans 15 amino acids. In germline, CDR1 is SGHRS, CDR2 YFSETQ. The CDR3 DNA follows: TGCGCCAGCCGACTGGGACCGGGGAGCAATCAGCCCCAGCATTTT. Translating gives CASRLGPGSNQPQHF.

The J gene is TRBJ2-3, the V gene TRBV29-1, with 7 bases fitting TRBD2. Trimming at V came to 6 bases and at J to 1 base, leaving 4 bases not matched to a gene. CDR1 is SQVTM, CDR2 ANQGSEA, per germline. The CDR3 is made up of 13 amino acids. Written as DNA, the CDR3 is TGCAGCGTCGGGGGGATGGGCACAGATACGCAGTATTTT. Translating it yields CSVGGMGTDTQYF.